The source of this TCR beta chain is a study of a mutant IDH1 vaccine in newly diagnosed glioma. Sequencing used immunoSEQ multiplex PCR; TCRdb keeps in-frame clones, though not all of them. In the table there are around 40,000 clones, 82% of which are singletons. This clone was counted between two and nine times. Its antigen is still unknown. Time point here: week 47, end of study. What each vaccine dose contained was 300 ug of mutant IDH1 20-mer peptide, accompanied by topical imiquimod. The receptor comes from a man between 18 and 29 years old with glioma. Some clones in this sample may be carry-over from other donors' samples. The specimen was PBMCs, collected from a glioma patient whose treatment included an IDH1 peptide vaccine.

This CDR3 reads CASNRDRGNQPQHF. CDR3 nucleotide sequence: TGTGCCAGCAACCGGGACAGGGGCAATCAGCCCCAGCATTTT. This chain joins TRBV6-1 and TRBJ1-5; 9 bases match TRBD1. Unmatched junction bases numbered 3, after V lost 7 bases and J lost 2 bases. Germline CDR1 is MNHNS and CDR2 is SASEGT. The CDR3 runs 14 residues.